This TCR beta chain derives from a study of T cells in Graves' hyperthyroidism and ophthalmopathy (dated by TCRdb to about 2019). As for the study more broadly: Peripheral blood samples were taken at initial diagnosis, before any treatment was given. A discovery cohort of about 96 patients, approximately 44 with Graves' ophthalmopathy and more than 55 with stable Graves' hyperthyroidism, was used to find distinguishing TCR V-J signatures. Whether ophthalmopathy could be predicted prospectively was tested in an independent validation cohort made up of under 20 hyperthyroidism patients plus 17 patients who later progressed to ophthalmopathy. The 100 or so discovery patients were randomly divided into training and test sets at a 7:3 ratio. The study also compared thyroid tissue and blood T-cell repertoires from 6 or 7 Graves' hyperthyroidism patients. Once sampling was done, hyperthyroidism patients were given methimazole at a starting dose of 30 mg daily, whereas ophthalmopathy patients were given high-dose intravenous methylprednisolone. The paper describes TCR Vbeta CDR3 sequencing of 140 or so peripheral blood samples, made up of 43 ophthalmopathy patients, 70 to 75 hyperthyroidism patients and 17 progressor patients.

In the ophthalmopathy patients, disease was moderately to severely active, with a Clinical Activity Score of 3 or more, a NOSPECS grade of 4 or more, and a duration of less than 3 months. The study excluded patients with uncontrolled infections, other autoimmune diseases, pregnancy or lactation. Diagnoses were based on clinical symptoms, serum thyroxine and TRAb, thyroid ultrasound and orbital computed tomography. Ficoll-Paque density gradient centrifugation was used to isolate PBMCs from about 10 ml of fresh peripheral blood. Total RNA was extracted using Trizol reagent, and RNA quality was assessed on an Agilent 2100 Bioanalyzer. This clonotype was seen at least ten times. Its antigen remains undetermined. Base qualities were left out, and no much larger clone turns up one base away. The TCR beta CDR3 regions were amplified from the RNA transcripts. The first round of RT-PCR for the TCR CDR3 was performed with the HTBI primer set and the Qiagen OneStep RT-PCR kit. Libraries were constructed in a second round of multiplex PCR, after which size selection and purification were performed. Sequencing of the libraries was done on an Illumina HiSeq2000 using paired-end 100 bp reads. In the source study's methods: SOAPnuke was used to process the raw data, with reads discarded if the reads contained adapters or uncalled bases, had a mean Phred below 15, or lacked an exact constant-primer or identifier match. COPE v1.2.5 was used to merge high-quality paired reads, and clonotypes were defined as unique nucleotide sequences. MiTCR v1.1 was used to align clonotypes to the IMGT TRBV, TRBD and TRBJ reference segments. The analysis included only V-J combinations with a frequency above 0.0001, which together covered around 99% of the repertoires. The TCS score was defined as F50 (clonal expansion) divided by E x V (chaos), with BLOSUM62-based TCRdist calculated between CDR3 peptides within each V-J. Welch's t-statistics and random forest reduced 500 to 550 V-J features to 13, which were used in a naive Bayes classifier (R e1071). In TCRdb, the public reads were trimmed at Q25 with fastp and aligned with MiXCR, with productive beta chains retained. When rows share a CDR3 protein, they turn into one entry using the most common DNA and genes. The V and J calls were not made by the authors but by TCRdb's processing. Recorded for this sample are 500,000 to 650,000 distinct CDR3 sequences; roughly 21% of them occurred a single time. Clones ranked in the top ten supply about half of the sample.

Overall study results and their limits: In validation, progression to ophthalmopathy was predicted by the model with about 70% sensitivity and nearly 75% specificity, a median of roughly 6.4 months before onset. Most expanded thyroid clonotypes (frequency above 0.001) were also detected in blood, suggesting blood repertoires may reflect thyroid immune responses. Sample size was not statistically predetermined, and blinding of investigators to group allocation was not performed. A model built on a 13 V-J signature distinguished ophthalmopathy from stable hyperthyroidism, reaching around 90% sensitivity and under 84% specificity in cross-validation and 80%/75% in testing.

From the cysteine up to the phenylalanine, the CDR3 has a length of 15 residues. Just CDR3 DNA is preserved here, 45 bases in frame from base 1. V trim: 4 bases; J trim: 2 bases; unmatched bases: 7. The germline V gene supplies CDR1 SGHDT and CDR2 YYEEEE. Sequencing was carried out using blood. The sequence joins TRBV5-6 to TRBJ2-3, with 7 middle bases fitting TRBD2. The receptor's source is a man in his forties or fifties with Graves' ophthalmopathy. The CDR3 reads CASSRRLAHTDTQYF. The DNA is TGTGCCAGCAGCCGACGACTAGCCCACACAGATACGCAGTATTTT. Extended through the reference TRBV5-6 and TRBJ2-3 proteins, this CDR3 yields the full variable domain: DAGVTQSPTHLIKTRGQQVTLRCSPKSGHDTVSWYQQALGQGPQFIFQYYEEEERQRGNFPDRFSGHQFPNYSSELNVNALLLGDSALYLCASSRRLAHTDTQYFGPGTRLTVL.